The rows below give T cell receptor beta chains drawn from one sample of a study of PD-1 blockade in classical Hodgkin lymphoma. Produced via immunoSEQ multiplex PCR; TCRdb's table is partial and in-frame only. The table has approximately 11,000 clones, around 83% seen once. Sample: peripheral blood mononuclear cells (PBMCs), taken at baseline. These receptors originate from a human donor with classical Hodgkin lymphoma. CDR3s include the opening cysteine and the closing phenylalanine or tryptophan. The D gene is left open where the match is weak. Size tells how often a clone was seen (once, few, many) or the class of an expanded clone, and some rows leave it out.

>-|TRBJ2-7|TRBV5-1|TRBD1
CASSAGTGGYEQYF
TGCGCCAGCAGTGCCGGGACAGGGGGTTACGAGCAGTACTTC
>-|TRBJ1-2|TRBV14|-
CASSQKSGKTYGYTF
TGTGCCAGCAGCCAGAAATCTGGAAAGACCTATGGCTACACCTTC
>medium-sized|TRBJ2-1|TRBV4-3|TRBD2
CASSQDHLSGGATYNEQFF
TGCGCCAGCAGCCAAGATCACCTTAGCGGGGGGGCTACATACAATGAGCAGTTCTTC
>-|TRBJ2-1|TRBV28|-
CASSFYFGGRPYNEQFF
TGTGCCAGCAGTTTTTACTTCGGGGGGCGACCCTACAATGAGCAGTTCTTC
>-|TRBJ2-7|TRBV2|-
CASRGSSPYEQYF
TGTGCCAGCAGGGGGAGCAGTCCCTACGAGCAGTACTTC
>-|TRBJ1-3|TRBV19|-
CAAWGGNTIYF
TGTGCCGCCTGGGGCGGAAACACCATATATTTT
>once|TRBJ2-3|TRBV5-6|-
CASSLEVRTDTQYF
TGTGCCAGCAGCTTGGAAGTTCGCACAGATACGCAGTATTTT
>-|TRBJ1-2|TRBV5-4|-
CASSSPAGENYGYTF
TGTGCCAGCAGCTCCCCCGCGGGGGAAAACTATGGCTACACCTTC
>-|TRBJ1-5|TRBV19|-
CASSIRDTNQPQHF
TGTGCCAGTAGTATAAGGGACACCAATCAGCCCCAGCATTTT
>-|TRBJ2-2|TRBV15|-
CATLDRALAGELFF
TGTGCCACACTAGACCGGGCCCTAGCCGGGGAGCTGTTTTTT
>once|TRBJ2-1|TRBV28|-
CASSLLYGSYNEQFF
TGTGCCAGCAGTTTATTGTACGGCTCCTACAATGAGCAGTTCTTC
>-|TRBJ1-1|TRBV9|-
CASSDPGRGTEAFF
TGTGCCAGCAGCGACCCGGGACGGGGGACTGAAGCTTTCTTT
>-|TRBJ2-5|TRBV18|TRBD1
CASSPLGQGFLETQYF
TGTGCCAGCTCACCACTTGGACAGGGTTTCTTGGAGACCCAGTACTTC
>-|TRBJ1-2|TRBV30|-
CALRQEIYGYTF
TGTGCCCTTAGACAGGAGATCTATGGCTACACCTTC
>-|TRBJ1-3|TRBV7-9|-
CASSLGEGSGNTIYF
TGTGCCAGCAGCTTAGGAGAGGGGTCTGGAAACACCATATATTTT
>-|TRBJ2-3|TRBV6-8|TRBD1
CASSYSGTVVF
TGTGCCAGCAGTTACTCAGGGACAGTGGTTTTT
>-|TRBJ1-2|TRBV10-2|-
CASSDPIYGYTF
TGCGCCAGCAGTGATCCCATCTATGGCTACACCTTC
>-|TRBJ1-5|TRBV4-2|-
CASTPGTEYQPQHF
TGTGCCAGCACCCCCGGGACGGAGTATCAGCCCCAGCATTTT
>-|TRBJ2-5|TRBV5-6|TRBD2
CASSLSGGGEETQYF
TGTGCCAGCAGCTTGAGCGGGGGCGGCGAGGAGACCCAGTACTTC
>-|TRBJ2-1|TRBV6-5|-
CASRGDSSYNEQFF
TGTGCCAGCCGGGGGGACAGCTCCTACAATGAGCAGTTCTTC
>-|TRBJ2-7|TRBV19|-
CASSIAGGSSYEQYF
TGTGCCAGTAGTATAGCTGGGGGGTCTTCCTACGAGCAGTACTTC
>-|TRBJ2-2|TRBV9|TRBD2
CASSVSRGGTNTGELFF
TGTGCCAGCAGCGTTAGTCGGGGGGGAACAAACACCGGGGAGCTGTTTTTT
>-|TRBJ1-6|TRBV2|-
CASSPAGHSPLHF
TGTGCCAGCAGTCCGGCAGGGCATTCACCCCTCCACTTT
>-|TRBJ1-4|TRBV19|-
CASSQERASEKLFF
TGTGCCAGTAGTCAGGAGAGGGCTAGTGAAAAACTGTTTTTT
>once|TRBJ1-1|TRBV15|-
CATSRGLTNTEAFF
TGTGCCACCAGCAGGGGACTCACTAACACTGAAGCTTTCTTT
>-|TRBJ2-1|TRBV18|-
CASSGGNEQFF
TGTGCCAGCTCAGGGGGTAATGAGCAGTTCTTC
>medium-sized|TRBJ1-1|TRBV11-1|-
CASSLGSLVTEAFF
TGTGCCAGCAGCTTAGGAAGCTTGGTCACTGAAGCTTTCTTT
>-|TRBJ2-7|TRBV7-2|-
CASRLGPGQLYEQYF
TGTGCCAGCAGATTAGGGCCGGGACAACTGTACGAGCAGTACTTC
>-|TRBJ1-1|TRBV19|-
CASSIRGNTEAFF
TGTGCCAGTAGTATAAGAGGGAACACTGAAGCTTTCTTT
>-|TRBJ1-2|TRBV5-1|-
CASSLEYLSGYTF
TGCGCCAGCAGCTTGGAATACCTCAGTGGCTACACCTTC
>-|TRBJ2-3|TRBV19|TRBD1
CASSKGQGAGTDTQYF
TGTGCCAGTAGTAAGGGACAGGGGGCTGGCACAGATACGCAGTATTTT
>once|TRBJ1-2|TRBV28|TRBD1
CASSSYDRGRKGYTF
TGTGCCAGCAGTTCATATGACAGGGGGCGCAAAGGCTACACCTTC
>-|TRBJ1-4|TRBV5-1|-
CASSLGQGRLTNEKLFF
TGCGCCAGCAGCTTGGGTCAGGGAAGGTTAACTAATGAAAAACTGTTTTTT
>-|TRBJ1-2|TRBV5-1|-
CASRPGPQGGYTF
TGCGCCAGCAGGCCGGGACCCCAAGGAGGCTACACCTTC
>-|TRBJ2-1|TRBV5-1|TRBD2
CASSFLGGGTTIDEQFF
TGCGCCAGCAGCTTCCTCGGCGGGGGGACAACCATCGATGAGCAGTTCTTC
>-|TRBJ2-5|TRBV9|-
CASSVGSGQETQYF
TGTGCCAGCAGCGTAGGGTCTGGGCAAGAGACCCAGTACTTC
>-|TRBJ2-3|TRBV27|-
CASRGVAVTDTQYF
TGTGCCAGCAGGGGGGTGGCGGTCACAGATACGCAGTATTTT
>-|TRBJ1-1|TRBV5-4|-
CASSYLQGMRDTEAFF
TGTGCCAGCAGCTATTTACAGGGTATGAGGGACACTGAAGCTTTCTTT
>few|TRBJ1-5|TRBV7-9|-
CASSLQPALGPQHF
TGTGCCAGCAGCTTACAGCCGGCTCTAGGGCCCCAGCATTTT
>once|TRBJ2-1|TRBV19|TRBD1
CASRLGQGFIEQFF
TGTGCCAGTAGGCTGGGACAGGGTTTCATTGAGCAGTTCTTC
>-|TRBJ1-5|TRBV28|TRBD1
CASSRQGNLNQPQHF
TGTGCCAGCAGTCGACAGGGTAACCTCAATCAGCCCCAGCATTTT
>-|TRBJ2-3|TRBV9|-
CASSVRGGGVDTQYF
TGTGCCAGCAGCGTAAGGGGGGGCGGAGTAGATACGCAGTATTTT
>-|TRBJ1-6|TRBV4-3|TRBD1
CASSQDLGGGSPLHF
TGCGCCAGCAGCCAAGATCTAGGGGGCGGTTCACCCCTCCACTTT
>few|TRBJ1-6|TRBV7-9|TRBD1
CASSQLINRGRSPLHF
TGTGCCAGCAGCCAACTTATTAACAGGGGGCGATCACCCCTCCACTTT
>-|TRBJ1-1|TRBV19|-
CTSSHGAVFAMNTEAFF
TGTACCAGTAGCCACGGGGCAGTTTTCGCCATGAACACTGAAGCTTTCTTT
>-|TRBJ2-1|TRBV5-8|-
CASSEPGTIGEQFF
TGTGCCAGCAGCGAACCGGGGACCATAGGTGAGCAGTTCTTC
>few|TRBJ2-2|TRBV28|-
CASSPTDANTGELFF
TGTGCCAGCAGTCCGACAGACGCGAACACCGGGGAGCTGTTTTTT
>-|TRBJ1-6|TRBV5-6|-
CASSLRGSWNSPLHF
TGTGCCAGCAGCTTGCGGGGGAGTTGGAATTCACCCCTCCACTTT
>-|TRBJ2-1|TRBV7-3|TRBD2
CASSQLAGARGEQFF
TGTGCCAGCAGCCAACTAGCGGGAGCCCGGGGTGAGCAGTTCTTC
>-|TRBJ2-1|TRBV27|TRBD2
CASSWNSGDEQFF
TGTGCCAGCAGTTGGAATAGCGGGGATGAGCAGTTCTTC
>few|TRBJ1-3|TRBV2|-
CASISQSTGNTIYF
TGTGCCAGCATTTCGCAGAGTACTGGAAACACCATATATTTT
>-|TRBJ1-1|TRBV21-1|-
CASSKDRTGGNTEAFF
TGTGCCAGCAGCAAAGATAGGACAGGGGGGAACACTGAAGCTTTCTTT